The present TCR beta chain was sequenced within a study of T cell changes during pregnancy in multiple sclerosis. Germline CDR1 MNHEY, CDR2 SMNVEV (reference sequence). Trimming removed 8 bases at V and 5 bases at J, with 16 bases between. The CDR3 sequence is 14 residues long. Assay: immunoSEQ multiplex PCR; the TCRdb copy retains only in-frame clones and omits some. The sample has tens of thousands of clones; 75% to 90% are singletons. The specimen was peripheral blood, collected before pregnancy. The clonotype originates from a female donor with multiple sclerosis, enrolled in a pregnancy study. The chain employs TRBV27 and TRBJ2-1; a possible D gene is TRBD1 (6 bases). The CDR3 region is CASQIYRAHNEQFF. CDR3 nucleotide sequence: TGTGCCAGCCAGATTTACAGGGCCCACAATGAGCAGTTCTTC.